These 21 T cell receptor beta chains were all obtained from the same sample, sequenced in a study of monozygotic twins with inflammatory bowel disease. TCRdb re-called the 5' RACE reads, yielding one record per CDR3 amino acid sequence without DNA. The table counts approximately 120,000 distinct CDR3 sequences; 9.5% to 15% lies in the top ten. The sequenced sample was blood. The receptors here all came from a human donor with ulcerative colitis or Crohn's disease, or a healthy co-twin of an affected twin (not recorded which).

The J gene is TRBJ2-7, the V gene TRBV5-1; with no DNA, the TCRdb D assignment of TRBD1 cannot be verified. Germline V gene sequence: CDR1 SGHRS, CDR2 YFSETQ. There are 15 residues in the CDR3. CDR3 loop: CASSFRDRGSYEQYF. The full variable domain, in which reference TRBV5-1 and TRBJ2-7 provide the parts outside the CDR3, is KAGVTQTPRYLIKTRGQQVTLSCSPISGHRSVSWYQQTPGQGLQFLFEYFSETQRNKGNFPGRFSGRQFSNSRSEMNVSTLELGDSALYLCASSFRDRGSYEQYFGPGTRLTVT.

This sequence joins TRBV13 and TRBJ1-5. The CDR3 loop spans 12 amino acids. From germline, CDR1 is PRHDT and CDR2 FYEKMQ (reference sequence). The chain's CDR3 is CASSLGPQPQHF.

This rearrangement joins TRBV6-6 to TRBJ2-7; as DNA is missing, the TRBD2 call by TCRdb cannot be tested. The germline V gene has CDR1 MNHNY and CDR2 SVGAGI (reference sequence). This CDR3 spans 11 amino acids. The chain's CDR3 is CASSPAVEQYF.

The V call is TRBV28, the J call TRBJ2-5; TCRdb returns TRBD2, unconfirmable since there is no DNA. The CDR3 is 14 amino acids. The V gene's germline CDR1 is MDHEN and CDR2 SYDVKM. The CDR3 region is CASTGRSGGETQYF.

This rearrangement joins TRBV4-2 to TRBJ1-4; lacking DNA, the TRBD1 call made by TCRdb goes unchecked. Germline V gene sequence: CDR1 LGHNA, CDR2 YNFKEQ. The CDR3 totals 17 residues. The CDR3 here is CASSQDRDLQLGEKLFF.

The rearrangement joins TRBV29-1 to TRBJ2-3; TCRdb's D call of TRBD2 is untestable without DNA. Germline CDR1 reads SQVTM; CDR2 reads ANQGSEA. This CDR3 has 14 amino acids. The CDR3 protein is CSGGWGEATDTQYF.

The chain has TRBV7-8 and TRBJ2-7; TCRdb's D call of TRBD1 is untestable without DNA. CDR1 and CDR2 (germline): SGHVS, FQNEAQ. The CDR3 consists of 12 residues. This CDR3 reads CASSLGWGEEYF.

This chain uses TRBV18 with TRBJ2-5; TCRdb names TRBD2, which stays unverified in the absence of DNA. This CDR3 has 16 amino acids. The germline V gene has CDR1 KGHSH and CDR2 LQKENI. CDR3 sequence reads: CASSHRTSGGQETQYF.

The genes are TRBV12-3 or TRBV12-4 and TRBJ2-5. This CDR3 is built from 14 residues. The CDR3 sequence is CASGLQGYQETQYF.

V is TRBV7-8 and J is TRBJ2-7. The germline V gene has CDR1 SGHVS and CDR2 FQNEAQ. CDR3 length: 12 amino acids. The CDR3 sequence: CASTDGLYEQYF.

This chain joins TRBV10-3 and TRBJ1-1. The germline V gene has CDR1 ENHRY and CDR2 SYGVKD. The CDR3 consists of 14 residues. CDR3: CAISERAQNTEAFF.

This chain links TRBV5-1 with TRBJ2-3; TCRdb names TRBD1, which stays unverified in the absence of DNA. Per germline, CDR1 SGHRS and CDR2 YFSETQ. The CDR3 consists of 15 residues. CDR3 amino acids: CASSLDQGSSDTQYF. The full variable domain, completed using reference TRBV5-1 and TRBJ2-3, is KAGVTQTPRYLIKTRGQQVTLSCSPISGHRSVSWYQQTPGQGLQFLFEYFSETQRNKGNFPGRFSGRQFSNSRSEMNVSTLELGDSALYLCASSLDQGSSDTQYFGPGTRLTVL.

The chain joins TRBV7-9 to TRBJ2-3. The CDR3 spans 12 residues. Germline V gene data show CDR1 as SEHNR and CDR2 as FQNEAQ (reference sequence). The CDR3 region is CASSLLGSTQYF. Full variable domain (outside the CDR3, taken from reference TRBV7-9 and TRBJ2-3): DTGVSQNPRHKITKRGQNVTFRCDPISEHNRLYWYRQTLGQGPEFLTYFQNEAQLEKSRLLSDRFSAERPKGSFSTLEIQRTEQGDSAMYLCASSLLGSTQYFGPGTRLTVL.

Here the CDR3 reads CSARESGEETQYF. The V gene is TRBV20-1, the J gene TRBJ2-5; there is no DNA to check the TCRdb D call of TRBD1. Germline V gene sequence: CDR1 DFQATT, CDR2 SNEGSKA (reference sequence). The CDR3 is 13 residues long.

The rearrangement links TRBV15 to TRBJ2-5; TCRdb selects TRBD1, and the lack of DNA leaves this call unchecked. The CDR3 sequence is 14 residues long. Germline V gene data show CDR1 as LNHNV and CDR2 as YYDKDF (reference sequence). CDR3 amino acids: CATSEGTDQETQYF.

The genes are TRBV7-2 and TRBJ2-1; TCRdb's D call of TRBD2 is untestable without DNA. The V gene's germline CDR1 is SGHTA and CDR2 FQGNSA. The CDR3 sequence is 15 residues long. The CDR3 here is CASRVSGRNNNEQFF.

V usage is TRBV6-1 and J usage is TRBJ2-6. This CDR3 is 14 amino acids long. Per the germline V gene, CDR1 is MNHNS and CDR2 is SASEGT. The CDR3 spells CASTRGSGANVLTF.

The chain joins TRBV7-9 to TRBJ2-7; no DNA is available, so the TRBD1 call from TCRdb remains unchecked. Germline V gene lookup returns CDR1 SEHNR and CDR2 FQNEAQ (reference sequence). The CDR3 loop spans 15 amino acids. CDR3 loop: CASSPPSGALYEQYF.

This chain connects TRBV29-1 to TRBJ2-7; absent DNA, TCRdb's TRBD1 call cannot be checked. The CDR3 is made up of 11 amino acids. Germline CDR1 is SQVTM and CDR2 is ANQGSEA. CDR3 sequence reads: CSVDRGHEQYF.

The chain employs TRBV20-1 and TRBJ2-5; with no DNA, the TCRdb D assignment of TRBD2 cannot be verified. CDR1 and CDR2 from the germline V gene are DFQATT and SNEGSKA (reference sequence). This CDR3 region has 14 residues. CDR3 sequence: CSANSGRAVETQYF.

V and J are TRBV12-3 or TRBV12-4 and TRBJ2-2; TCRdb selects TRBD1, and the lack of DNA leaves this call unchecked. The CDR3 runs 13 residues. This CDR3 is CASSPGGILELFF.